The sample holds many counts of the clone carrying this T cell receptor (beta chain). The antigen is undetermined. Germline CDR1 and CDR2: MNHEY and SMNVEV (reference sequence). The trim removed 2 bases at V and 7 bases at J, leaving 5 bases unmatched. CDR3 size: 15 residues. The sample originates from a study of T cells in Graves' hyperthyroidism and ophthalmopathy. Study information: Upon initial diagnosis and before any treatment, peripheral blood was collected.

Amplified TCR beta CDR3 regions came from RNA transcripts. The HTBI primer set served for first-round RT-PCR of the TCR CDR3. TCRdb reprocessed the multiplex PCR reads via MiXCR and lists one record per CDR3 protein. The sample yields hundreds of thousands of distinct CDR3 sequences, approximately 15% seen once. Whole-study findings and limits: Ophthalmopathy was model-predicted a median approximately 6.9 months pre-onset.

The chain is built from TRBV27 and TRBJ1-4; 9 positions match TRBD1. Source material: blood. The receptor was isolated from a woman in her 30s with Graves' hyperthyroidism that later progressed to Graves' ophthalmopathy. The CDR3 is CASSLAGQGLEKLFF. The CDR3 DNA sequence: TGTGCCAGCAGTTTAGCGGGACAGGGACTTGAAAAACTGTTTTTT.